A single sample gave rise to the 23 T cell receptor beta chains below, sequenced in a study of metastatic and nonmetastatic thyroid tumors. TCRdb called clones again from the PCR reads with MiXCR. The table records some 23,000 clones, roughly 11% of them present only once. Not a single patient had been given any form of treatment at any point before undergoing thyroid surgery. Sequencing was done on a sample of blood. All receptors derive from a female donor with papillary thyroid cancer or a benign thyroid nodule (not recorded which). Some clones in this sample may be carry-over from other donors' samples.

Ten or more counts support this clone. The chain is built from TRBV5-1 and TRBJ2-1, with D possibly being TRBD2 (7 bases). V was shortened by 4 bases and J by 8 bases, with 16 bases between the two germline ends. The germline V gene has CDR1 SGHRS and CDR2 YFSETQ. The CDR3 sequence is 14 residues long. This chain's CDR3 is CASSRGGGVDEQFF. The CDR3 nucleotides read TGCGCCAGCAGCAGGGGAGGGGGGGTCGATGAGCAGTTCTTC. The whole variable domain, remainder taken from reference TRBV5-1 and TRBJ2-1, is KAGVTQTPRYLIKTRGQQVTLSCSPISGHRSVSWYQQTPGQGLQFLFEYFSETQRNKGNFPGRFSGRQFSNSRSEMNVSTLELGDSALYLCASSRGGGVDEQFFGPGTRLTVL.

This clone appeared many times. The chain employs TRBV15 and TRBJ2-7; a weak D match, TRBD1 (7 bases). Germline-derived CDR1 and CDR2 are LNHNV and YYDKDF (reference sequence). The CDR3 is 15 amino acids. Trimming took 0 bases from V and 6 from J, leaving 15 bases between them. CDR3 bases: TGTGCCACCAGCAGAGACAGGGGGGCGATTTTCGAGCAGTACTTC. Translation: CATSRDRGAIFEQYF.

This clone appeared a few times. V and J are TRBV6-1 and TRBJ1-3, with D unresolved. This CDR3 region has 14 residues. Trimming removed 8 bases from V and 3 bases from J, with 14 bases in between. Germline CDR1 and CDR2: MNHNS and SASEGT. Here the CDR3 DNA reads TGTGCCAGCGATGCCGGCAGTCTTGGAAACACCATATATTTT. Residues: CASDAGSLGNTIYF.

Regarding this clone: This CDR3 fails to terminate in the conserved phenylalanine or tryptophan, so it likely reflects a read error. V is TRBV19 and J is TRBJ2-7; TRBD1 matches at 10 bases. The germline V gene has CDR1 LNHDA and CDR2 SQIVND (reference sequence). There are 14 residues in the CDR3. J was trimmed by 4 bases and V by 5 bases; bases with no gene match: 5. The CDR3 DNA reads as TGTGCCAGTAGTCCCGGACAGGGGGGATACGAGCAGTACCTC. Its translation is CASSPGQGGYEQYL.

This clone was detected many times. V usage is TRBV14 and J usage is TRBJ1-1; D is unclear. This CDR3 is built from 18 residues. V dropped 0 bases and J dropped 0 bases, with 17 bases sitting between them. Germline V gene data show CDR1 as SGHDN and CDR2 as FVKESK. Here the CDR3 DNA reads TGTGCCAGCAGCCAAGATCGAGGGTGGCCTTCGATGAACACTGAAGCTTTCTTT. Encoded protein: CASSQDRGWPSMNTEAFF.

This clone has at least ten counts. This chain joins TRBV19 and TRBJ2-7, with 8 positions matching TRBD1. The V and J ends lost 3 bases and 3 bases, in that order; junction bases with no gene match: 10. The CDR3 covers 16 residues. CDR1 and CDR2 from the germline V gene are LNHDA and SQIVND (reference sequence). This CDR3 is CASSIVYLDRVYEQYF. CDR3 nucleotide sequence: TGTGCCAGTAGTATTGTGTATTTGGACAGGGTCTACGAGCAGTACTTC.

Only a few counts were recorded for this clone. This sequence joins TRBV6-1 and TRBJ2-1; tentatively, D is TRBD2 (5 bases). V gave up 9 bases and J gave up 7 bases, with 22 bases separating them. Germline CDR1 and CDR2: MNHNS and SASEGT. CDR3 length equals 15 residues. Here the CDR3 DNA reads TGTGCCAGTCGTCATAGCGTGAGGGTAGTGAATGAGCAGTTCTTC. This encodes CASRHSVRVVNEQFF.

The table lists this clone with many counts. V gene TRBV12-3 or TRBV12-4 combines with J gene TRBJ1-1; maybe TRBD1 (6 bases). This CDR3 spans 16 amino acids. Between the trimmed V and J ends, which lost 3 bases and 1 base, there was a span of 15 bases. This CDR3 reads CASSFEAGVGNTEAFF. CDR3 DNA: TGTGCCAGCAGTTTCGAGGCAGGGGTTGGGAACACTGAAGCTTTCTTT.

This clone was counted a few times. The chain links TRBV28 to TRBJ1-3, with 9 bases fitting TRBD1. The CDR3 covers 16 residues. With V trimmed by 7 bases and J by 4 bases, 11 bases remained unmatched. Germline CDR1 reads MDHEN; CDR2 reads SYDVKM. The CDR3 is CASIPAGQGSGNTIYF. CDR3 DNA: TGTGCCAGCATCCCTGCGGGACAGGGCTCAGGAAACACCATATATTTT. Using reference TRBV28 and TRBJ1-3 for the parts outside the CDR3, the full variable domain is DVKVTQSSRYLVKRTGEKVFLECVQDMDHENMFWYRQDPGLGLRLIYFSYDVKMKEKGDIPEGYSVSREKKERFSLILESASTNQTSMYLCASIPAGQGSGNTIYFGEGSWLTVV.

This clone was observed many times. V is TRBV10-3 and J is TRBJ2-7; 10 bases match TRBD1. V was clipped by 3 bases and J by 8 bases; unmatched bases: 13. Germline V gives CDR1 ENHRY, CDR2 SYGVKD. This CDR3 comprises 16 residues. The CDR3 nucleotides are TGTGCCATCAGTGACCTCGGGACAGGGGTCTTACATAAGCAGTACTTC. Protein product: CAISDLGTGVLHKQYF.

This clone was counted ten times or more. This chain joins TRBV20-1 and TRBJ1-2, with D possibly matching TRBD1 (5 bases). Trimming took off 0 bases at V and 6 bases at J, with 14 bases between the two ends. The CDR3 loop spans 14 amino acids. Looked up from germline, CDR1 is DFQATT and CDR2 is SNEGSKA (reference sequence). In nucleotides, the CDR3 is TGCAGTGCTAGAGATCTCGGACAAGAAGATGGCTACACCTTC. Its translation: CSARDLGQEDGYTF.

In its sample, this clone was seen a few times. This may stem from a read error, because a much larger clone lies one nucleotide away. This chain connects TRBV9 to TRBJ2-1; 9 positions match TRBD2. The CDR3 runs to 15 residues. The trim removed 2 bases at V and 9 bases at J, leaving 9 bases unmatched. The V gene's germline CDR1 is SGDLS and CDR2 YYNGEE. The CDR3 bases are TGTGCCAGCAGCGTCGGGACTAGCAGGAGGTTTGAGCAGTTCTTC. Translation: CASSVGTSRRFEQFF.

Ten or more counts support this clone. V and J are TRBV2 and TRBJ2-7, with D perhaps matching TRBD1 (6 bases). This CDR3 has 15 residues. Trimming took off 1 base at V and 7 bases at J, with 17 bases between the two ends. Germline lookup yields CDR1 SNHLY and CDR2 FYNNEI. The CDR3 sequence is CASSEGPLTGWEQYF. CDR3 coding DNA: TGTGCCAGCAGTGAAGGGCCCCTGACAGGTTGGGAGCAGTACTTC. Looking up the rest from reference TRBV2 and TRBJ2-7 gives the full variable domain: EPEVTQTPSHQVTQMGQEVILRCVPISNHLYFYWYRQILGQKVEFLVSFYNNEISEKSEIFDDQFSVERPDGSNFTLKIRSTKLEDSAMYFCASSEGPLTGWEQYFGPGTRLTVT.

This clone was counted ten times or more. The chain's CDR3 is CASSSMARDNEQFF. CDR3 sequence (DNA): TGTGCCAGCAGCTCAATGGCGAGGGACAATGAGCAGTTCTTC. The genes are TRBV7-3 and TRBJ2-1, with D possibly being TRBD2 (5 bases). V lost 4 bases to trimming and J lost 5 bases, with 12 bases between them. CDR3 length: 14 residues. The germline CDR1 and CDR2 sequences are SGHTA and FQGTGA.

This clone came up many times. This chain joins TRBV7-9 and TRBJ2-7, with 10 bases lining up with TRBD1. Germline V gene sequence: CDR1 SEHNR, CDR2 FQNEAQ (reference sequence). The trim removed 5 bases at V and 5 bases at J, leaving 9 bases unmatched. The CDR3 has 15 residues. The CDR3 sequence is CASSKTGTGVDEQYF. As DNA, the CDR3 is TGTGCCAGCAGCAAGACCGGGACAGGGGTCGACGAGCAGTACTTC.

This clone was recorded at least ten times. CDR3 loop: CSARDRGNTEAFF. For the CDR3, the DNA is TGCAGTGCTAGAGATCGGGGTAACACTGAAGCTTTCTTT. V is TRBV20-1 and J is TRBJ1-1, with D unresolved. Germline values: CDR1 DFQATT, CDR2 SNEGSKA (reference sequence). Deletions cut 0 bases from V and 2 bases from J, with 7 bases between. This CDR3 is built from 13 residues.

The chain recombines TRBV6-1 with TRBJ2-7; 7 bases agree with TRBD1. CDR1 and CDR2 from the germline V gene are MNHNS and SASEGT. With V trimmed by 4 bases and J by 0 bases, 6 bases remained unmatched. There are 15 residues in the CDR3. The CDR3 sequence: CASSGSGQSSYEQYF. In DNA, the CDR3 is TGTGCCAGCAGTGGATCGGGACAGAGCTCCTACGAGCAGTACTTC.

This clone was picked up many times. This sequence joins TRBV5-1 and TRBJ2-7; no clear D gene. The germline V gene encodes CDR1 SGHRS and CDR2 YFSETQ. V lost 0 bases and J 3 bases, leaving 4 bases between the germline ends. CDR3 length: 12 residues. Here the CDR3 reads CASSLARYEQYF. The CDR3 DNA is TGCGCCAGCAGCTTGGCACGCTACGAGCAGTACTTC.

There are many counts of this clone. A junction end diverges from the germline sequence, so it may reflect a read error. The rearrangement links TRBV29-1 to TRBJ2-1; 13 positions match TRBD2. Germline values: CDR1 SQVTM, CDR2 ANQGSEA. The CDR3 contains 15 residues. The CDR3 DNA is TGCAGCGTGGAAGGGACTAGCGGGGACCGCGGTGAGCAGTTCTTC. This gives the protein CSVEGTSGDRGEQFF.

This clone was detected ten times or more. The chain carries TRBV5-6 and TRBJ1-6; D not resolved. CDR1 and CDR2 (germline): SGHDT, YYEEEE. CDR3 length: 13 residues. Trimming pared 2 bases from V and 6 bases from J, leaving 6 bases between. The CDR3 region has the DNA TGTGCCAGCAGCTTTGCCAGTAATTCACCCCTCCACTTT. This encodes CASSFASNSPLHF. Drawing the rest from reference TRBV5-6 and TRBJ1-6, the complete variable domain is DAGVTQSPTHLIKTRGQQVTLRCSPKSGHDTVSWYQQALGQGPQFIFQYYEEEERQRGNFPDRFSGHQFPNYSSELNVNALLLGDSALYLCASSFASNSPLHFGNGTRLTVT.

About this clone itself: Its ends do not fully match the called genes, so a read error is possible. The J gene is TRBJ2-1, the V gene TRBV24-1; weak D call: TRBD1 (6 bases). The length of the CDR3 is 16 residues. The germline CDR1 and CDR2 sequences are KGHDR and SFDVKD. The CDR3 nucleotides read TGTGTCACCAGTGATTTGGGGGCAGTATCCTACAATGAGCAGTTCTTC. Protein: CVTSDLGAVSYNEQFF.

In this sample, this clone turned up many times. This chain connects TRBV30 to TRBJ2-7; D is unclear. The germline V gene has CDR1 GTSNPN and CDR2 SVGIG (reference sequence). There are 13 residues in the CDR3. Trimming took 2 bases from V and 0 from J, leaving 8 bases between them. CDR3 DNA: TGTGCCTGGAGTCCACGCCGCTCCTACGAGCAGTACTTC. Its translation is CAWSPRRSYEQYF.

The V and J genes are TRBV19 and TRBJ2-1, with a weak D call TRBD2 (6 bases). With 6 bases removed from V and 8 bases from J, the gap between germline ends came to 20 bases. In germline, CDR1 is LNHDA, CDR2 SQIVND (reference sequence). CDR3 length: 15 amino acids. The chain's CDR3 is CASRLTGTLFDEQFF. DNA for the CDR3: TGTGCCAGTAGGCTAACCGGGACTCTTTTCGATGAGCAGTTCTTC. The whole variable domain, filled in from reference TRBV19 and TRBJ2-1, reads DGGITQSPKYLFRKEGQNVTLSCEQNLNHDAMYWYRQDPGQGLRLIYYSQIVNDFQKGDIAEGYSVSREKKESFPLTVTSAQKNPTAFYLCASRLTGTLFDEQFFGPGTRLTVL.